The next 32 T cell receptor beta chains were all read from a single sample in a study of blood T cell repertoires in COVID-19. Sequenced by immunoSEQ multiplex PCR; TCRdb stores in-frame clones only, minus some. The sample includes approximately 180,000 clones, more than 80% of them seen just once. Sequencing was performed on PBMCs or T cells enriched from blood (not recorded which). The source is a man aged 40-49 years who had recovered from COVID-19.

The V call is TRBV25-1, the J call TRBJ2-4, with TRBD2 identical over 9 bases. Germline V gives CDR1 MGHDK, CDR2 SYGVNS. CDR3 size: 14 residues. Trimming took 4 bases from V and 8 from J; bases not matched to a gene: 6. The CDR3 spells CASSGAGGRDIQYF. The CDR3 nucleotides are TGTGCCAGCAGTGGGGCCGGCGGGAGGGACATTCAGTACTTC. The full variable domain, completed using reference TRBV25-1 and TRBJ2-4, is EADIYQTPRYLVIGTGKKITLECSQTMGHDKMYWYQQDPGMELHLIHYSYGVNSTEKGDLSSESTVSRIRTEHFPLTLESARPSHTSQYLCASSGAGGRDIQYFGAGTRLSVL.

This clone was detected only a few times. The chain carries TRBV3-1 (or the pseudogene TRBV3-2) and TRBJ2-3; D is uncertain. CDR1 and CDR2 from the germline V gene are LGHDT and YNNKEL (reference sequence). The germline V and J ends were trimmed by 0 bases and 5 bases, with 15 bases remaining between them. The CDR3 has 16 residues. CDR3 amino acids: CASSQDWAEGRDTQYF. The CDR3 nucleotides are TGTGCCAGCAGCCAAGATTGGGCTGAAGGTCGAGATACGCAGTATTTT.

The V gene is TRBV27, the J gene TRBJ1-5; D is uncertain. This CDR3 has 14 residues. Germline CDR1 reads MNHEY; CDR2 reads SMNVEV (reference sequence). V lost 3 bases to trimming and J lost 7 bases, with 13 bases between them. The CDR3 DNA reads TGTGCCAGCAGTTTTGGAGGGCTGCGCCAGCCCCAGCATTTT. The encoded protein is CASSFGGLRQPQHF.

This clone was counted a single time. The chain couples TRBV11-1 to TRBJ1-5, with TRBD1 matching over 8 bases. The CDR3 extends over 13 amino acids. In germline, CDR1 is SGHAT, CDR2 FQDESV (reference sequence). The ends lost 5 bases at V and 7 bases at J; junction bases unmatched: 4. The CDR3: CASSPGTGQPQHF. CDR3 sequence (DNA): TGTGCCAGCAGCCCAGGGACAGGACAGCCCCAGCATTTT.

The CDR3 sequence: CASSTTGTREAFF. The CDR3 coding sequence is TGCGCCAGCAGCACGACCGGGACCCGGGAGGCTTTCTTT. The chain couples TRBV5-1 to TRBJ1-1; D is perhaps TRBD1 (5 bases). From germline, CDR1 is SGHRS and CDR2 YFSETQ. This CDR3 region has 13 residues. V was trimmed by 4 bases and J by 11 bases, leaving 18 bases between them. Combining the CDR3 with reference TRBV5-1 and TRBJ1-1 gives the whole variable domain KAGVTQTPRYLIKTRGQQVTLSCSPISGHRSVSWYQQTPGQGLQFLFEYFSETQRNKGNFPGRFSGRQFSNSRSEMNVSTLELGDSALYLCASSTTGTREAFFGQGTRLTVV.

A single count supports this clone. The chain uses TRBV6-5 and TRBJ2-7, with 7 positions matching TRBD1. V gave up 6 bases and J gave up 2 bases; unmatched junction bases: 7. This CDR3 is built from 14 residues. CDR1 and CDR2 (germline): MNHEY, SVGAGI. CDR3 sequence: CASSPGQDPYEQYF. Here the CDR3 DNA reads TGTGCCAGCAGCCCCGGACAGGACCCCTACGAGCAGTACTTC.

The genes are TRBV29-1 and TRBJ1-1; TRBD1 is a possible D gene (6 bases). Germline V gene lookup returns CDR1 SQVTM and CDR2 ANQGSEA. Trimming removed 5 bases at V and 8 bases at J, with 18 bases between. This CDR3 is 13 amino acids long. DNA of the CDR3: TGCAGCGTTCCACCCCGCAGGGGAGAAGAAGCTTTCTTT. Translating it yields CSVPPRRGEEAFF.

V usage is TRBV7-9 and J usage is TRBJ1-2; 9 positions match TRBD1. CDR3 length: 16 residues. Per the germline V gene, CDR1 is SEHNR and CDR2 is FQNEAQ (reference sequence). V dropped 1 base and J dropped 4; count of bases not matched to a gene: 7. CDR3 sequence reads: CASSLVGQGFSYGYTF. CDR3 nucleotides: TGTGCCAGCAGCTTAGTGGGACAGGGTTTCAGCTATGGCTACACCTTC.

The chain combines TRBV24-1 with TRBJ1-5; D is possibly TRBD1 (5 bases). Trimming pared 3 bases from V and 2 bases from J, leaving 10 bases between. Germline assignment: CDR1 KGHDR and CDR2 SFDVKD. This CDR3 spans 15 amino acids. The CDR3 coding sequence is TGTGCCACCAGTGATGGCAGGGTGGGCAATCAGCCCCAGCATTTT. It specifies CATSDGRVGNQPQHF.

The CDR3 reads CASSESVSLAGDGYTF. CDR3 DNA: TGTGCCAGCAGTGAATCTGTGAGTTTGGCAGGGGATGGCTACACCTTC. The chain carries TRBV25-1 and TRBJ1-2, with D maybe TRBD1 (6 bases). V shed 1 base and J shed 6 bases, with 18 bases lying between them. This CDR3 contains 16 residues. CDR1 is MGHDK and CDR2 is SYGVNS in the germline V gene.

The rearrangement links TRBV5-1 to TRBJ2-1; 12 bases align to TRBD2. CDR1 SGHRS and CDR2 YFSETQ come from the germline V gene. V was pared by 0 bases and J by 5 bases, with 9 bases of the junction left unmatched. The CDR3 has 18 residues. CDR3 DNA sequence: TGCGCCAGCAGCTTGGAGTCTAGCGGGAGGGCTAGGAACAATGAGCAGTTCTTC. It specifies CASSLESSGRARNNEQFF.

The rearrangement joins TRBV4-1 to TRBJ2-3; D ambiguous. V lost 1 base, J lost 7 bases, and 9 bases lay in between. The CDR3 runs to 13 residues. Germline V gene data show CDR1 as MGHRA and CDR2 as YSYEKL. The CDR3 protein is CASSQGLQNTQYF. CDR3 in DNA: TGCGCCAGCAGCCAAGGACTGCAAAATACGCAGTATTTT.

V is TRBV5-1 and J is TRBJ2-3; D might be TRBD2 (6 bases). V lost 6 bases, J lost 2 bases, and 16 bases lay in between. The CDR3 contains 15 residues. Per the germline V gene, CDR1 is SGHRS and CDR2 is YFSETQ. CDR3 in amino acids: CASTPGLTFTDTQYF. The DNA for the CDR3 is TGCGCCAGCACACCGGGACTGACTTTCACAGATACGCAGTATTTT.

CDR3 in DNA: TGCGCCAGCAGCCCGGAGGGGGAGACCCAGTACTTC. It encodes CASSPEGETQYF. The rearrangement uses TRBV4-1 and TRBJ2-5, with D perhaps TRBD2 (6 bases). CDR3 length: 12 amino acids. The germline gives CDR1 MGHRA, CDR2 YSYEKL. V lost 4 bases, J lost 5 bases, and 8 bases lay in between.

The gene calls are TRBV9 and TRBJ1-1, with 8 bases aligning to TRBD1. CDR3 length: 16 amino acids. Germline assignment: CDR1 SGDLS and CDR2 YYNGEE. Trimming took 3 bases from V and 1 from J; bases not matched to a gene: 8. CDR3 in amino acids: CASSARQGTGNTEAFF. CDR3 DNA: TGTGCCAGCAGCGCAAGACAGGGGACTGGGAACACTGAAGCTTTCTTT.

This chain links TRBV27 with TRBJ1-1; no definite D call. CDR1 and CDR2 from the germline V gene are MNHEY and SMNVEV (reference sequence). Trimming pared 5 bases from V and 8 bases from J, leaving 12 bases between. There are 12 residues in the CDR3. CDR3 coding DNA: TGTGCCAGCAGTATCGGTACTCGGGAAGCTTTCTTT. It translates to CASSIGTREAFF.

This clone was found once. The chain has TRBV30 and TRBJ1-4, with 10 bases matching TRBD1. Trimming at V came to 5 bases and at J to 6 bases, leaving 9 bases not matched to a gene. This CDR3 has 15 residues. Germline V CDR1 and CDR2: GTSNPN, SVGIG (reference sequence). CDR3 region: CAWRTVGQGHEKLFF. In DNA, the CDR3 is TGTGCCTGGCGGACGGTGGGACAGGGGCATGAAAAACTGTTTTTT.

This chain uses TRBV29-1 with TRBJ1-3, with 7 nucleotides matching TRBD1. J gave up 7 bases and V 7 bases, and 7 bases lay outside the gene matches. Germline V CDR1 and CDR2: SQVTM, ANQGSEA. The CDR3 loop spans 12 amino acids. CDR3 nucleotide sequence: TGCAGCGGGATCGGACAGGCGAACACCATATATTTT. It codes for CSGIGQANTIYF.

The chain is built from TRBV27 and TRBJ1-2; 7 bases align to TRBD1. This CDR3 has 12 residues. Germline-derived CDR1 and CDR2 are MNHEY and SMNVEV (reference sequence). V lost 5 bases to trimming and J lost 8 bases; unmatched junction nucleotides: 5. CDR3 region: CASSDRVAGYTF. In DNA form, the CDR3 reads TGTGCCAGCAGTGACAGGGTTGCGGGCTACACCTTC.

V is TRBV7-8 and J is TRBJ1-3, with 9 bases aligning to TRBD1. The V segment lost 7 bases and the J segment 7 bases; nucleotides outside the gene matches: 17. The germline V gene has CDR1 SGHVS and CDR2 FQNEAQ. CDR3 size: 17 residues. CDR3 DNA: TGTGCCAGCACAGCCTCTCGGAACAGGGGGCAAGGGAACACCATATATTTT. It codes for CASTASRNRGQGNTIYF.

The chain recombines TRBV5-1 with TRBJ2-5, with 7 nucleotides matching TRBD1. Germline loops: CDR1 SGHRS, CDR2 YFSETQ. This CDR3 is built from 13 residues. The junction had 8 bases not matched to a gene; V was cut back by 7 bases and J by 5 bases. For the CDR3, the DNA is TGCGCCAGCGCTCCACAGGGGAAGGAGACCCAGTACTTC. Its translation: CASAPQGKETQYF.

V usage is TRBV3-1 (or the pseudogene TRBV3-2) and J usage is TRBJ1-2; 7 bases are shared with TRBD1. Trimming at V came to 0 bases and at J to 7 bases, leaving 20 bases not matched to a gene. CDR1 and CDR2 from the germline V gene are LGHDT and YNNKEL (reference sequence). The CDR3 covers 19 residues. CDR3 amino acids: CASSQETTVAGQLIPGYTF. CDR3 DNA: TGTGCCAGCAGCCAAGAGACTACGGTGGCGGGACAGCTAATCCCTGGCTACACCTTC.

This sequence joins TRBV11-3 and TRBJ1-1; 7 bases match TRBD1. This CDR3 is built from 14 residues. V shed 4 bases and J 4 bases; nucleotides not matched to a gene: 6. CDR1 is SGHNT, CDR2 YENEEA, per germline. The CDR3 DNA sequence: TGTGCCAGCAGCTCCCACAGGGGAAGCACTGAAGCTTTCTTT. Amino acid sequence: CASSSHRGSTEAFF.

This clone has a handful of counts. The rearrangement joins TRBV28 to TRBJ1-5; 8 bases match TRBD1. Trimming took 9 bases from V and 6 from J; bases not matched to a gene: 4. The length of the CDR3 is 12 residues. CDR1 MDHEN and CDR2 SYDVKM come from the germline V gene. This chain's CDR3 is CASRTGSQPQHF. In DNA, the CDR3 is TGTGCCAGTCGGACAGGGAGTCAGCCCCAGCATTTT.

The chain recombines TRBV5-1 with TRBJ2-5, with D unresolved. The ends were cut back, 6 bases at V and 5 bases at J, with 5 bases in the middle. The CDR3 runs to 10 residues. CDR1 is SGHRS and CDR2 is YFSETQ in the germline V gene. CDR3 sequence reads: CASKEETQYF. For the CDR3, the DNA is TGCGCCAGCAAGGAGGAGACCCAGTACTTC. Combining the CDR3 with reference TRBV5-1 and TRBJ2-5 gives the whole variable domain KAGVTQTPRYLIKTRGQQVTLSCSPISGHRSVSWYQQTPGQGLQFLFEYFSETQRNKGNFPGRFSGRQFSNSRSEMNVSTLELGDSALYLCASKEETQYFGPGTRLLVL.

The rearrangement uses TRBV24-1 and TRBJ1-2, with 11 bases identical to TRBD1. This CDR3 is 15 amino acids long. J gave up 7 bases and V 4 bases, and 7 bases lay outside the gene matches. Germline V CDR1 and CDR2: KGHDR, SFDVKD. CDR3 bases: TGTGCCACCAGTGACTCTGCTGGGACAGGGGGTGGCTACACCTTC. It translates to CATSDSAGTGGGYTF.

The V gene is TRBV21-1, the J gene TRBJ1-4; the table's D call of TRBD1 was not tested on the DNA. TRBV21-1 is a listed pseudogene. The CDR3 length is 14 residues. The CDR3 sequence is CASSQGAANEKLFF. For the CDR3, the DNA is TGTGCCAGCAGTCAGGGGGCGGCTAATGAAAAACTGTTTTTT.

The DNA for the CDR3 is TGTGCCAGCAGTTACTCGGACAGGGGGTTGGGAGGCTACACCTTC. Translation: CASSYSDRGLGGYTF. The chain is built from TRBV6-5 and TRBJ1-2; 10 nucleotides align to TRBD1. In germline, CDR1 is MNHEY, CDR2 SVGAGI. Trimming removed 0 bases from V and 8 bases from J; junction bases left unmatched: 6. This CDR3 has 15 amino acids.

The chain carries TRBV28 and TRBJ1-5; no clear D. This CDR3 has 14 residues. Germline V lookup: CDR1 MDHEN, CDR2 SYDVKM. V gave up 2 bases and J gave up 5 bases, with 10 bases separating them. CDR3 nucleotide sequence: TGTGCCAGCAGTTTAGGGCAGAACCATCAGCCCCAGCATTTT. It yields the protein CASSLGQNHQPQHF.

The chain combines TRBV19 with TRBJ2-5, with 8 bases that match TRBD1. Per germline, CDR1 LNHDA and CDR2 SQIVND (reference sequence). V lost 3 bases, J lost 4 bases, and 10 bases stayed unmatched. CDR3 length: 16 residues. CDR3 protein: CASSIFYRGAGETQYF. CDR3 nucleotides: TGTGCCAGTAGTATTTTTTACAGGGGGGCAGGAGAGACCCAGTACTTC.

The chain couples TRBV7-9 to TRBJ1-1; D not resolved. CDR3 size: 12 residues. Germline-derived CDR1 and CDR2 are SEHNR and FQNEAQ (reference sequence). The germline V and J ends were trimmed by 0 bases and 4 bases, with 3 bases remaining between them. The CDR3 bases are TGTGCCAGCAGCTTAGCCTCCACTGAAGCTTTCTTT. Translated: CASSLASTEAFF.

The V gene is TRBV5-1, the J gene TRBJ2-5, with D maybe TRBD1 (5 bases). The V gene's germline CDR1 is SGHRS and CDR2 YFSETQ. The length of the CDR3 is 13 residues. V lost 0 bases and J lost 3, with 6 bases in between. This chain's CDR3 is CASSLEGKETQYF. Written as DNA, the CDR3 is TGCGCCAGCAGCTTGGAGGGGAAAGAGACCCAGTACTTC. The full variable domain, in which reference TRBV5-1 and TRBJ2-5 provide the parts outside the CDR3, is KAGVTQTPRYLIKTRGQQVTLSCSPISGHRSVSWYQQTPGQGLQFLFEYFSETQRNKGNFPGRFSGRQFSNSRSEMNVSTLELGDSALYLCASSLEGKETQYFGPGTRLLVL.